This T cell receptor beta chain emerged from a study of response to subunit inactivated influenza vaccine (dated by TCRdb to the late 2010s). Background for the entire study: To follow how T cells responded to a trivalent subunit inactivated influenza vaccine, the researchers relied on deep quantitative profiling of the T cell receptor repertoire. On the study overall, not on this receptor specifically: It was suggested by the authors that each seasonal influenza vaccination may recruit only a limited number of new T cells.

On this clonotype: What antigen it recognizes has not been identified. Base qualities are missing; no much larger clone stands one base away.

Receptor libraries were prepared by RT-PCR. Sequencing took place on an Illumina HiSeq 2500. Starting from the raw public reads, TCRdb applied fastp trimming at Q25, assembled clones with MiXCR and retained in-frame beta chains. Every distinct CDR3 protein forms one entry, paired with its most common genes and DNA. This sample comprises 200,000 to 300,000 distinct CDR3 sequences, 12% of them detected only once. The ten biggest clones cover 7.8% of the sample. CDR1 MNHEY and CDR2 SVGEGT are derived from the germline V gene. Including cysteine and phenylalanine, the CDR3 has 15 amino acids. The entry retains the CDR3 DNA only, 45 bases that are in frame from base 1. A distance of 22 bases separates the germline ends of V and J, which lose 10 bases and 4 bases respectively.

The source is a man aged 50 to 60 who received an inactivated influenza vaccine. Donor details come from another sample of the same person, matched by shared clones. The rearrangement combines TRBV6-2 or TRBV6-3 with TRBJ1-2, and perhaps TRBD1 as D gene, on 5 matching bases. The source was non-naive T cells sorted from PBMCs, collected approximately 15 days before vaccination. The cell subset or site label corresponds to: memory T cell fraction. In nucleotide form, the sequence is TGTGCCACCAAACGGACGGGGCGCGGTATCTATGGCTACACCTTC. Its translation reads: CATKRTGRGIYGYTF.